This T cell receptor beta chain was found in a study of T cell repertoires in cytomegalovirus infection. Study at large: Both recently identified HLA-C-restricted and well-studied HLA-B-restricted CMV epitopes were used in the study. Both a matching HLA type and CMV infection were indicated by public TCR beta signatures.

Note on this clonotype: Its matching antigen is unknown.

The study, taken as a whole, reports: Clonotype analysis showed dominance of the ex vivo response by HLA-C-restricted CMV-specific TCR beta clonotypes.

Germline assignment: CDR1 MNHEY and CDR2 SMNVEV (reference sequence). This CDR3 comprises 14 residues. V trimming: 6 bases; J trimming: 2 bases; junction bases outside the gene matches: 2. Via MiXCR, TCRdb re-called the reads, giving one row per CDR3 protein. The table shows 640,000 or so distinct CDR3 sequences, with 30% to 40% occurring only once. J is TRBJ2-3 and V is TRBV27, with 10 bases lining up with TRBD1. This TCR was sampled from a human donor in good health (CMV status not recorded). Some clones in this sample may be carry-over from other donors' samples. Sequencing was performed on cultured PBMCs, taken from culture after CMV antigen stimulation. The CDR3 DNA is TGTGCCAGCAGCGACAGGGGGCTCACAGATACGCAGTATTTT. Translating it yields CASSDRGLTDTQYF.